This T cell receptor beta chain was documented in a study of CD8 T cells in ankylosing spondylitis. Study-wide results and limits: A subset of motif variants has previously been described in the synovial fluid and blood of reactive arthritis. Seemingly distinctive of ankylosing spondylitis blood was a TCR beta motif formed by eight highly homologous variants. Disease-associated clones were reportedly significantly overrepresented in matched ankylosing spondylitis synovial fluid. Relatively rare in peripheral blood, disease-linked clones were also CD8+.

This clonotype was seen repeatedly, ten times or more. Its specificity is not known. CDR1 and CDR2 (germline): DFQATT, SNEGSKA (reference sequence). This CDR3 has 15 residues. Trimming cost V 3 bases and J 0 bases; bases outside gene matches: 5. Molecular-barcoded quantitative 5'-RACE produced these TCR beta libraries. TCRdb ran MiXCR on the 5' RACE reads and lists one entry per CDR3 protein. The sample lists about 340,000 distinct CDR3 sequences, approximately 8% seen once, with 14% to 15% in the top ten. This sequence originates from a male donor with ankylosing spondylitis. The gene calls are TRBV20-1 and TRBJ2-3; 8 bases agree with TRBD2. The specimen was blood, either unsorted or a sorted T cell fraction (not recorded which). The CDR3 region is CSASVLAVSTDTQYF. The CDR3, as DNA: TGCAGTGCTAGTGTACTAGCGGTTAGCACAGATACGCAGTATTTT.